This T cell receptor (beta chain) is drawn from a study of blood T cell repertoires in COVID-19. Background on the study: Acute and convalescent COVID-19 specimens originated in the United States, Italy and Spain. Sample material is recorded as cDNA or gDNA derived from T cells, B-cell-depleted T cells, or PBMCs.

Original processing notes: Estimation of nucleated cell counts was performed using reference gene primer amplification. TCRdb's table, derived via immunoSEQ multiplex PCR, lists solely in-frame clones and lacks some. The V and J calls and clone size were taken over from that table, and D and trimming were inferred from the DNA. The table includes 200,000 to 250,000 clones, around 87% detected once. This CDR3 is built from 12 residues. Germline CDR1 GTSNPN, CDR2 SVGIG (reference sequence). V lost 0 bases to trimming and J lost 8 bases, with 10 bases between them. With respect to this clone: Other nucleotide sequences in the sample specify the same CDR3.

Seattle researchers signed up patients amid active infection and tracked them longitudinally. The sample taken for sequencing was peripheral blood. The sequence came from a woman in her forties or fifties with COVID-19, enrolled during active disease. This rearrangement joins TRBV30 to TRBJ1-2; D call uncertain. Here the CDR3 DNA reads TGTGCCTGGAGTGTAAGAGGAGGGGGCTACACCTTC. It encodes CAWSVRGGGYTF.